This paragraph reports one TCR beta chain. The data were obtained in a study of blood T cell repertoires in COVID-19. V shed 1 base and J 3 bases; nucleotides not matched to a gene: 5. This CDR3 region has 16 residues. Germline V gene data show CDR1 as SGHRS and CDR2 as YFSETQ. Original handling: Estimates of nucleated cell counts were drawn from the amplification of reference gene primers. Only in-frame clones appear in the TCRdb table, and some are missing; sequencing was by immunoSEQ multiplex PCR. That table furnishes V, J and clone size, whereas the DNA furnished D and trimming. The data show around 230,000 clones, about 88% seen once.

The TCR comes from a woman aged 25 to 39 who had recovered from COVID-19. The sample consisted of PBMCs or T cells enriched from blood (not recorded which). This chain connects TRBV5-1 to TRBJ2-1; 9 bases are a match to TRBD1. CDR3 DNA: TGCGCCAGCAGCTTGACGACAGGGGGTGACTACAATGAGCAGTTCTTC. Its translation is CASSLTTGGDYNEQFF.